This T cell receptor beta chain was found in a study of blood T cell repertoires in COVID-19. Looking at the study overall: Acute-phase and convalescent COVID-19 samples originated in the United States, Italy and Spain. From T cells, B-cell-depleted T cells, or PBMCs came the material, which was cDNA or gDNA.

The V end lost 5 bases, the J end lost 5 bases, and 12 bases lay between the germline ends. This CDR3 has 12 residues. Germline V gene sequence: CDR1 SQVTM, CDR2 ANQGSEA. Authors' data handling: For nucleated cells, counts were estimated from reference gene primer amplification. Here immunoSEQ multiplex PCR was the method, and the copy in TCRdb shows in-frame clones only, minus some. The V and J calls and clone size were taken over from that table, and D and trimming were inferred from the DNA. The data contain 280,000 or so clones, roughly 90% of them singletons. The receptor was derived from a young man with active or convalescent COVID-19. This chain connects TRBV29-1 to TRBJ2-5; D possibly corresponds to TRBD2 (6 bases). The sample was peripheral blood. CDR3 DNA: TGCAGCGTTCCGGACGGAGGGGAGACCCAGTACTTC. It yields the protein CSVPDGGETQYF.